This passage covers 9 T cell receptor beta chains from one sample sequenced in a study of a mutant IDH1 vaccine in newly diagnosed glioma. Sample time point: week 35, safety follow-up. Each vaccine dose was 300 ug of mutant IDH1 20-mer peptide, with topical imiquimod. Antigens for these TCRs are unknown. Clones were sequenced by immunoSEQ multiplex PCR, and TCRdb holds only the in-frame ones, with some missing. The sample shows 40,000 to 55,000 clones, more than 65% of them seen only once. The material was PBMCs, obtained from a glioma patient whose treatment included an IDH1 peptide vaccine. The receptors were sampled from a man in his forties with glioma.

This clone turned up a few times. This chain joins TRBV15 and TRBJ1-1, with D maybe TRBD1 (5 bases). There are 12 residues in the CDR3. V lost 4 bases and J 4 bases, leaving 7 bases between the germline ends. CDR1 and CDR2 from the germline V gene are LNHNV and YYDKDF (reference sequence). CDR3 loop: CATSIQGTEAFF. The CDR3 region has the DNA TGTGCCACCAGCATTCAGGGCACTGAAGCTTTCTTT. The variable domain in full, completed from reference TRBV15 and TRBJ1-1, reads DAMVIQNPRYQVTQFGKPVTLSCSQTLNHNVMYWYQQKSSQAPKLLFHYYDKDFNNEADTPDNFQSRRPNTSFCFLDIRSPGLGDTAMYLCATSIQGTEAFFGQGTRLTVV.

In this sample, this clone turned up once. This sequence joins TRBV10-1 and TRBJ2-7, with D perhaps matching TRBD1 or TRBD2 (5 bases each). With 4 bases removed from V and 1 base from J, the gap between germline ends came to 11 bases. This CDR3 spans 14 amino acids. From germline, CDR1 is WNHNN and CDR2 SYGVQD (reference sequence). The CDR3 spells CASSATGLSYEQYF. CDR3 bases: TGCGCCAGCAGTGCGACGGGGCTTTCCTACGAGCAGTACTTC.

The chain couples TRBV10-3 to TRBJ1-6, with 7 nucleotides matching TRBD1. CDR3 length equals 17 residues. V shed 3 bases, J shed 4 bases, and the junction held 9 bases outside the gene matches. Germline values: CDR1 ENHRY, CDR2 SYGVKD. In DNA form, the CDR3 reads TGTGCCATCAGTGACCCCTTGTCAGGGGGGTATAATTCACCCCTCCACTTT. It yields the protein CAISDPLSGGYNSPLHF.

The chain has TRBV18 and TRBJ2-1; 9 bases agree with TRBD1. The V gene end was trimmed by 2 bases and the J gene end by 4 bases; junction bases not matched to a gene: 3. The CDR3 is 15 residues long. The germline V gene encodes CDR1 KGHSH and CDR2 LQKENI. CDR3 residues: CASSPGTGRYNEQFF. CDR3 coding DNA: TGTGCCAGCTCACCAGGGACAGGGCGATACAATGAGCAGTTCTTC.

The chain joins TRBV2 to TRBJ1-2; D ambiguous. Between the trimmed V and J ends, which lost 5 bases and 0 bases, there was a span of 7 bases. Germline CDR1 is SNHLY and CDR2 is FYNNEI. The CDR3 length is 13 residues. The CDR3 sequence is CASSTESNYGYTF. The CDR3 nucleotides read TGTGCCAGCAGTACGGAGTCTAACTATGGCTACACCTTC.

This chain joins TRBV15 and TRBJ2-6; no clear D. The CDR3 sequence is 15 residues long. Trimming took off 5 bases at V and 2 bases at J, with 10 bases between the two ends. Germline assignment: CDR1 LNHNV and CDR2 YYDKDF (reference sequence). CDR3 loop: CATSRLSTGANVLTF. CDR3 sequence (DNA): TGTGCCACCAGCCGGCTTAGTACTGGGGCCAACGTCCTGACTTTC.

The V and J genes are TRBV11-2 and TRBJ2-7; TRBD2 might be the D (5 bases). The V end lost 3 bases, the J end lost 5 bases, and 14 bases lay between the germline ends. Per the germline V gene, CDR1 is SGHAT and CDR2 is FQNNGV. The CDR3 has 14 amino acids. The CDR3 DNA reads TGTGCCAGCAGCTTTACTAGGGTCTACGACGAGCAGTACTTC. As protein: CASSFTRVYDEQYF. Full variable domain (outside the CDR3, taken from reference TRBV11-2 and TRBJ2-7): EAGVAQSPRYKIIEKRQSVAFWCNPISGHATLYWYQQILGQGPKLLIQFQNNGVVDDSQLPKDRFSAERLKGVDSTLKIQPAKLEDSAVYLCASSFTRVYDEQYFGPGTRLTVT.

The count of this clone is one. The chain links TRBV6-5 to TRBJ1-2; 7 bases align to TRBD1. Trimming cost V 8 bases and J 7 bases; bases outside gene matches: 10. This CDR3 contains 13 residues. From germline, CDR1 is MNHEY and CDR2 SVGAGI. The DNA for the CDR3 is TGTGCCAGCGGGGGAGGGGGCAGTAGTGGCTACACCTTC. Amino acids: CASGGGGSSGYTF.

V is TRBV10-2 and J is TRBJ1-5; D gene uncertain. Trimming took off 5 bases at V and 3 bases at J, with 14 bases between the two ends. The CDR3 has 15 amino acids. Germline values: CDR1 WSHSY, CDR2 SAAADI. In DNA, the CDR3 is TGCGCCAGCAGTTCTCGAGGGATTGCCAATCAGCCCCAGCATTTT. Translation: CASSSRGIANQPQHF.